These 5 T cell receptor beta chains were all obtained from the same sample, sequenced in a study of T cells after yellow fever vaccination. TCRdb reprocessed the 5' RACE reads via MiXCR and lists one record per CDR3 protein. This table holds about 350,000 distinct CDR3 sequences, about an eighth found once. The input for sequencing was CD4+ T cells sorted from PBMCs, taken 15 days after the yellow fever booster vaccination. These TCRs come from a man younger than 30 who received the YFV17D yellow fever vaccine.

This clonotype has just a few counts. The chain joins TRBV7-9 to TRBJ2-3; tentatively, D is TRBD1 (5 bases). Germline V gene lookup returns CDR1 SEHNR and CDR2 FQNEAQ (reference sequence). V lost 2 bases and J 4 bases, leaving 13 bases between the germline ends. The CDR3 is 15 residues long. The CDR3 sequence: CASSLFQGWADTQYF. DNA of the CDR3: TGTGCCAGCAGCTTATTCCAGGGTTGGGCAGATACGCAGTATTTT.

Note on this clonotype: With a much larger clone just one base away, this may be a read error. This sequence joins TRBV7-2 and TRBJ1-1; tentative D call: TRBD1 (6 bases). Germline CDR1 is SGHTA and CDR2 is FQGNSA. Trimming pared 3 bases from V and 4 bases from J, leaving 9 bases between. CDR3 size: 13 residues. The CDR3 reads CASSFGRGTEAFF. DNA for the CDR3: TGTGCCAGCAGCTTCGGCAGGGGCACTGAAGCTTTCTTT.

The chain uses TRBV5-1 and TRBJ2-7; D possibly matches TRBD1 or TRBD2 (6 bases each). Germline values: CDR1 SGHRS, CDR2 YFSETQ. V was pared by 4 bases and J by 0 bases, with 17 bases between. This CDR3 has 16 residues. CDR3 region: CASSPGAGSRSYEQYF. CDR3 nucleotides: TGCGCCAGCAGCCCGGGGGCCGGTTCTCGCTCCTACGAGCAGTACTTC.

The rearrangement uses TRBV27 and TRBJ1-1; the D is unclear. Between the trimmed V and J ends, which lost 3 bases and 0 bases, there was a span of 14 bases. The CDR3 is 16 residues long. CDR1 MNHEY and CDR2 SMNVEV come from the germline V gene (reference sequence). In DNA form, the CDR3 reads TGTGCCAGCAGTTTCACTTGGGCAGGAATGAACACTGAAGCTTTCTTT. Amino acids: CASSFTWAGMNTEAFF.

This chain joins TRBV7-2 and TRBJ2-5, with TRBD2 matching 10 bases. V dropped 5 bases and J dropped 4; count of bases not matched to a gene: 4. CDR3 size: 14 residues. In germline, CDR1 is SGHTA, CDR2 FQGNSA. CDR3 in amino acids: CASSLRLAGETQYF. Here the CDR3 DNA reads TGTGCCAGCAGCCTCAGACTAGCGGGAGAGACCCAGTACTTC.